This T cell receptor beta chain was profiled in a study of blood T cell repertoires in COVID-19. Study context: COVID-19 samples, acute and convalescent, were from the United States, Italy and Spain.

Clones were read by immunoSEQ multiplex PCR, and TCRdb kept only the in-frame ones, dropping some. The sample records some 460,000 clones, roughly nine tenths being singletons. Germline values: CDR1 SGHTA, CDR2 FQGNSA. The CDR3 consists of 15 residues. V shed 0 bases and J shed 0 bases, with 6 bases lying between them. This clonotype was sampled from a woman between 18 and 29 years old who had recovered from COVID-19. The chain employs TRBV7-2 and TRBJ1-5; weak D call: TRBD1 (5 bases). The specimen sequenced was PBMCs or T cells enriched from blood (not recorded which). The CDR3 DNA reads as TGTGCCAGCAGCTTAGCGGGGCCTAGCAATCAGCCCCAGCATTTT. Translation: CASSLAGPSNQPQHF.